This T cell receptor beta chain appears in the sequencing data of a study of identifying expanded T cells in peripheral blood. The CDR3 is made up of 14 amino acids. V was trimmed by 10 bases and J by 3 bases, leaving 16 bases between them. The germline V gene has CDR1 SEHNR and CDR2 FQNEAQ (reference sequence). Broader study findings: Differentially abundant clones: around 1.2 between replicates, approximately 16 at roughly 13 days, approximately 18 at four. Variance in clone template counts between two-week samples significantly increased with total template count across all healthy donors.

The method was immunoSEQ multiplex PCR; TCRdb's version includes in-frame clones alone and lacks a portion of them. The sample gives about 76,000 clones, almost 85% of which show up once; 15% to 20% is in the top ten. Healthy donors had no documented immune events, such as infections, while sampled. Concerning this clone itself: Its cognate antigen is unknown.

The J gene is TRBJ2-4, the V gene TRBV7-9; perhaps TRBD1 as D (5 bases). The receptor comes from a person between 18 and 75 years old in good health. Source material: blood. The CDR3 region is CATPGREDKNIQYF. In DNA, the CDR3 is TGTGCCACCCCGGGCAGGGAAGACAAAAACATTCAGTACTTC.